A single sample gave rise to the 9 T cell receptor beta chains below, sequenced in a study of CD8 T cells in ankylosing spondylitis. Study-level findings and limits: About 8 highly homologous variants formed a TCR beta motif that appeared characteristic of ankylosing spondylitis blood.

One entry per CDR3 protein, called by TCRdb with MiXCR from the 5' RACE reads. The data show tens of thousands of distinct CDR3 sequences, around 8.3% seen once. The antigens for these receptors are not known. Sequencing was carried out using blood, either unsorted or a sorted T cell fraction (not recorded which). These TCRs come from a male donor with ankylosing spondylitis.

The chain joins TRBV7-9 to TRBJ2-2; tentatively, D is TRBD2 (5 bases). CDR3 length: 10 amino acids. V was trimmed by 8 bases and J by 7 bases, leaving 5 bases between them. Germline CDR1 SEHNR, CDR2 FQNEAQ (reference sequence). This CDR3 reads CASEGGELFF. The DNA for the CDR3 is TGTGCCAGCGAGGGCGGGGAGCTGTTTTTT.

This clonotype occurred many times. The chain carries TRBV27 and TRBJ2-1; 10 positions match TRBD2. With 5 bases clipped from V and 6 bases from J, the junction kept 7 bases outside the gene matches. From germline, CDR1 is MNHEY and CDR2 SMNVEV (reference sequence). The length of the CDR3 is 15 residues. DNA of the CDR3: TGTGCCAGCAGTGTAATAGGGACTAGCGCCAATGAGCAGTTCTTC. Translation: CASSVIGTSANEQFF.

In DNA, the CDR3 is TGTGCCAGTGGGAGGACAGCTGGGGCCAACGTCCTGACTTTC. Translating gives CASGRTAGANVLTF. V and J are TRBV19 and TRBJ2-6; perhaps D is TRBD1 or TRBD2 (6 bases each). CDR3 length equals 14 residues. Germline assignment: CDR1 LNHDA and CDR2 SQIVND (reference sequence). Deletions cut 8 bases from V and 2 bases from J, with 10 bases between.

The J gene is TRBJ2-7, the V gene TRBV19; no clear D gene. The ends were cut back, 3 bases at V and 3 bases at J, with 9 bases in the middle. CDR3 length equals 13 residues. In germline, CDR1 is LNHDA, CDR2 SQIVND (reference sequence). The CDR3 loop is CASSMGDNYEQYV. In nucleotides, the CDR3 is TGTGCCAGTAGTATGGGTGACAACTACGAGCAGTACGTC.

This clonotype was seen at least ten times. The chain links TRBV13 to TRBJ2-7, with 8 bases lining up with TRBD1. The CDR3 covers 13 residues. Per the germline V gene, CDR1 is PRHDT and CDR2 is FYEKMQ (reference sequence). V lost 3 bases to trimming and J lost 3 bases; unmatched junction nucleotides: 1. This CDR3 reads CASSFDRGYEQYV. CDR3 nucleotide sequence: TGTGCCAGCAGCTTCGACAGGGGCTACGAGCAGTACGTC.

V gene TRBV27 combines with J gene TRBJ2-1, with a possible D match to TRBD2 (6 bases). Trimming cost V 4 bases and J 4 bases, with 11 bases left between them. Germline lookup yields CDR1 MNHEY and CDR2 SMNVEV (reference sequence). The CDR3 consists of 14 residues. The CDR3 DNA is TGTGCCAGCAGTTCCGGGACTCCTTACAATGAGCAGTTCTTC. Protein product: CASSSGTPYNEQFF.

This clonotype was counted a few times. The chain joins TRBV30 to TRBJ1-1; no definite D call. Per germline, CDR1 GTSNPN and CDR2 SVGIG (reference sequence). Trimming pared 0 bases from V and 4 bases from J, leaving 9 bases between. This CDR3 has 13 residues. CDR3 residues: CAWSVLGSTEAFF. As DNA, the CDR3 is TGTGCCTGGAGTGTATTAGGGAGCACTGAAGCTTTCTTT.

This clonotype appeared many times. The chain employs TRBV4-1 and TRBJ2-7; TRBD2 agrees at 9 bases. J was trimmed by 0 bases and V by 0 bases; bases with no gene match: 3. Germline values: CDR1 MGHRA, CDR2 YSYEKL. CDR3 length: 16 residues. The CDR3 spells CASSQESGGSSYEQYV. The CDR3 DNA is TGCGCCAGCAGCCAAGAAAGCGGGGGGAGCTCCTACGAGCAGTACGTC.

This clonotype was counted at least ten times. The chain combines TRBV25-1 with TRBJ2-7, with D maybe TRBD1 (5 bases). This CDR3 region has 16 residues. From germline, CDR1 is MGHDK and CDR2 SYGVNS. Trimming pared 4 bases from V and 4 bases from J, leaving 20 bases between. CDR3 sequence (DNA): TGTGCCAGCAGTGCCTTTGGGGCCCTTACAGGATACGAGCAGTACGTC. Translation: CASSAFGALTGYEQYV.